What follows is one T cell receptor beta chain and its context. Its antigen is currently unknown. V dropped 1 base and J dropped 5 bases, with 8 bases sitting between them. CDR1 and CDR2 from the germline V gene are PRHDT and FYEKMQ (reference sequence). CDR3 length equals 14 residues. Profiled with immunoSEQ multiplex PCR; TCRdb holds only in-frame clones, not every one. Of some 200,000 clones in the sample, approximately 86% were seen once. The data derive from a study of cytomegalovirus exposure and HLA in healthy donors. Whole-study findings and limits: Cytomegalovirus association was assigned to approximately 180 TCR beta chains. With high specificity and sensitivity, the classifier reportedly diagnosed cytomegalovirus status. Among TCR sequences, most were rare, though some public TCRs appeared in many donors.

The chain is built from TRBV13 and TRBJ1-4; the D is unclear. The specimen was PBMCs. The TCR originated in a man aged 25 to 40 in good health and CMV-seropositive. The CDR3 nucleotides are TGTGCCAGCAGCTTAGCGGCCTCCAATGAAAAACTGTTTTTT. This codes for CASSLAASNEKLFF.